The present T cell receptor beta chain was sequenced within a study of T cell clones after liver transplantation. Worth noting for this clone: Its antigen is still unknown.

The protocol was immunoSEQ multiplex PCR, while the TCRdb copy is restricted to in-frame clones and leaves out a portion. This sample yields about 80,000 clones, of which roughly 85% are seen a single time; about 0.45% belongs to the top ten. Overall study results and limits: The donor-reactive repertoire was only partly measurable in two subjects, lacking donor cells.

The TCR sequence derives from a human patient who received a liver transplant. Some of these T cells may belong to the graft donor. Specimen: CD4+ T cells from blood, collected just over 45 months after liver transplant.

The CDR3 bases are TGTGCCAGCTGTCCCGGGACAGGGTCCGGGGAGCTGTTTTTT. This translates into CASCPGTGSGELFF. The J gene is TRBJ2-2, the V gene TRBV6-1; 9 positions match TRBD1. V trimming: 8 bases; J trimming: 6 bases; junction bases outside the gene matches: 7. The CDR3 totals 14 residues. Looked up from germline, CDR1 is MNHNS and CDR2 is SASEGT.